This entry features one TCR beta chain sequence. Assay used: immunoSEQ multiplex PCR; TCRdb lists only in-frame clones, some missing. The table has 20,000 to 25,000 clones, just under 85% seen once. The germline V gene has CDR1 MNHEY and CDR2 SMNVEV (reference sequence). The V gene lost 2 bases and the J gene lost 3 bases, with 9 bases spanning the gap. The CDR3 loop spans 14 amino acids. These data belong to a study of T cell changes during pregnancy in multiple sclerosis. This receptor was obtained from a female donor in good health, enrolled as a control in a pregnancy study. The gene calls are TRBV27 and TRBJ2-3; TRBD2 might be the D (6 bases). Sequenced here: CD8+ T cells from peripheral blood mononuclear cells, sampled in the first trimester of pregnancy. CDR3 in amino acids: CASSLEEGTDTQYF. CDR3 bases: TGTGCCAGCAGTTTAGAGGAGGGGACAGATACGCAGTATTTT.